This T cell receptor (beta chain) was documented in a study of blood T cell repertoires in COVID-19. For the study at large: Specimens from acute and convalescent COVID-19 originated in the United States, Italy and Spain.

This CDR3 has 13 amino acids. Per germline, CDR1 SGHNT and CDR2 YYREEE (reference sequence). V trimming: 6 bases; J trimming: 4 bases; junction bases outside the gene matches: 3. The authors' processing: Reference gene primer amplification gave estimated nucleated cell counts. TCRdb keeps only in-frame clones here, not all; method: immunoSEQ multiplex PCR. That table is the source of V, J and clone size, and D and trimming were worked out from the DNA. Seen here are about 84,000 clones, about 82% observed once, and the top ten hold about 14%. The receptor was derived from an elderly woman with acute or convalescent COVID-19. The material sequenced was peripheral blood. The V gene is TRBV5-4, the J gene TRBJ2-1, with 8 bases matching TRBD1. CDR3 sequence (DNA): TGTGCCAGCACCGGACAGGGATACAATGAGCAGTTCTTC. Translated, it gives CASTGQGYNEQFF.